These T cell receptor beta chains were read from a single sample in a study of blood T cell repertoires in COVID-19. The table came from immunoSEQ multiplex PCR; TCRdb's copy has only in-frame clones and leaves some out. This table holds roughly 71,000 clones, roughly 84% found once. What was sequenced was peripheral blood. These receptors were taken from a man aged 45-65 years with active COVID-19. Both conserved end residues are part of each CDR3. A D gene is named only where the DNA matches it firmly. Clone size, where shown, is once, few, many, or a class for clones that have expanded.

j_call,v_call,d_call,clone_size,cdr3_nt,cdr3_aa
TRBJ2-7,TRBV2,.,.,TGTGCCAGCACTGATCGGGCCTACGAGCAGTACTTC,CASTDRAYEQYF
TRBJ1-4,TRBV2,.,.,TGTGCCAGCACACGAGCTAATGAAAAACTGTTTTTT,CASTRANEKLFF
TRBJ1-2,TRBV3-1/TRBV3-2,.,.,TGTGCCAGCAGCACCAAGAGTAGTGGCCAGGGGAGCAGAATAAGGCCAGCTAACTATGGCTACACCTTC,CASSTKSSGQGSRIRPANYGYTF
TRBJ2-2,TRBV2,.,.,TGTGCCAGCGGGGGGGGACAGGTGAACACCGGGGAGCTGTTTTTT,CASGGGQVNTGELFF
TRBJ2-7,TRBV6-6,.,few,TGTGCTTCGGGACTCACCTACGAGCAGTACTTC,CASGLTYEQYF
TRBJ2-7,TRBV11-2,.,.,TGTGCCAGCAGCGGATCAGGGTACGAGCAGTACTTC,CASSGSGYEQYF
TRBJ2-5,TRBV9,.,.,TGTGCCAGCAGCGTTCTATCCTACGGTACCCAGTACTTC,CASSVLSYGTQYF
TRBJ2-1,TRBV7-9,TRBD1,.,TGTGCCAGCAGCTCGGGACAGACGAACGCCTACAATGAGCAGTTCTTC,CASSSGQTNAYNEQFF
TRBJ2-1,TRBV3-1/TRBV3-2,TRBD2,.,TGTGCCAGCAGCTTGGGACTAGACCAATACAATGAGCAGTTCTTC,CASSLGLDQYNEQFF
TRBJ2-7,TRBV2,.,.,TGTGCCAGCAGTGGGGGGGATTCCTACGAGCAGTACTTC,CASSGGDSYEQYF
TRBJ2-5,TRBV6-2/TRBV6-3,TRBD2,.,TGTGCCAGCAGCCGCGTCCTAGCGGGAGGAGAGACCCAGTACTTC,CASSRVLAGGETQYF
TRBJ2-2,TRBV19,TRBD2,.,TGTGGATGCGGCAGACTAGCGGTACCCGGGGAGCTGTTTTTT,CGCGRLAVPGELFF
TRBJ2-3,TRBV4-2,TRBD2,.,TGTGCCAGCAGCCGAGAAGCGGGAGAAAGACGGAGTACGCAGTATTTT,CASSREAGERRSTQYF
TRBJ1-1,TRBV7-9,.,.,TGTGCCAGCAGCTTCGGCAGGGTGAACACTGAAGCTTTCTTT,CASSFGRVNTEAFF
TRBJ1-2,TRBV7-9,.,.,TGTGCCAGCAGCTTAGGCGGGACGAACTATGGCTACACCTTC,CASSLGGTNYGYTF
TRBJ2-3,TRBV24-1,TRBD2,.,TGTGCCACCAGTGATTCTCCGGGACTAGCGGGCGGTACGCAGTATTTT,CATSDSPGLAGGTQYF
TRBJ2-2,TRBV29-1,TRBD2,.,TGCAGCGTTTTCGGACTAGCGTCGCCCGGGGAGCTGTTTTTT,CSVFGLASPGELFF
TRBJ1-4,TRBV29-1,TRBD1,.,TGCAGCGTCCTCGGGACAGGGAATGAAAAACTGTTTTTT,CSVLGTGNEKLFF
TRBJ2-5,TRBV7-9,TRBD1,.,TGTGCCAGCAGCTTGATAACAGGGGGAGAGACCCAGTACTTC,CASSLITGGETQYF
TRBJ1-1,TRBV7-2,.,.,TGTGCCAGCAGCTTCGGAGGTGGAACTGAAGCTTTCTTT,CASSFGGGTEAFF
TRBJ1-5,TRBV2,.,.,TGTGCCAGCGGGGACTCCCAACAGCCCCAGCATTTT,CASGDSQQPQHF
TRBJ1-3,TRBV19,TRBD1,.,TGTGCCAGCCACCCGGGACCGGGGACAGGGTTAGGAAACACCATATATTTT,CASHPGPGTGLGNTIYF
TRBJ1-6,TRBV7-8,.,.,TGTGCCAGCTCGATGATAGAAGATTCACCCCTCCACTTT,CASSMIEDSPLHF
TRBJ1-2,TRBV6-5,TRBD1,.,TGTGCCAGCAGTCGGGACAGCCTCTATGGCTACACCTTC,CASSRDSLYGYTF
TRBJ1-5,TRBV6-2/TRBV6-3,TRBD1,.,TGTGCCAGCAGTTACGCAGGGGGACATTTTGGCAATCAGCCCCAGCATTTT,CASSYAGGHFGNQPQHF
TRBJ2-7,TRBV7-2,.,few,TGTGCCAGCAGCTTAGGGGGCCCTGGCGAGCAGTACTTC,CASSLGGPGEQYF
TRBJ2-3,TRBV13,TRBD2,.,TGTGCCAGCAGCTTAGGAGGTGACCGGCGGGGGATCACAGATACGCAGTATTTT,CASSLGGDRRGITDTQYF
TRBJ2-5,TRBV20-1,TRBD2,.,TGCAGTGCTAGTCAAGCGGGGGTACAAGAGACCCAGTACTTC,CSASQAGVQETQYF
TRBJ2-6,TRBV6-2/TRBV6-3,TRBD2,.,TGTGCCAGCAGCGGACCGCTACTAGCGGGGGGGCTCGGGGCCAACGTCCTGACTTTC,CASSGPLLAGGLGANVLTF
TRBJ1-2,TRBV6-6,.,.,TGTGCCAGCAGCCCCACAGGGAACGGCTACACCTTC,CASSPTGNGYTF
TRBJ2-5,TRBV27,TRBD2,.,TGTGCCAGCAGTCCGGGGACTAGCGGGAGGTCAGAGACCCAGTACTTC,CASSPGTSGRSETQYF
TRBJ2-3,TRBV11-2,TRBD2,once,TGTGCCAGCAGCTTAGATCGATATAGCGGGGGACCCTCGAGCACAGATACGCAGTATTTT,CASSLDRYSGGPSSTDTQYF
TRBJ2-7,TRBV29-1,.,.,TGCAGCGTTGCCGCTAGCGCCTACGAGCAGTACTTC,CSVAASAYEQYF
TRBJ2-1,TRBV6-5,TRBD1,.,TGTGCCAGCACGACAGGGGGCATGGATGAGCAGTTCTTC,CASTTGGMDEQFF
TRBJ2-5,TRBV4-3,TRBD1,.,TGCGCCAGCAGCCAAGAGGCCCCCGGGACAGGGGAAGAGACCCAGTACTTC,CASSQEAPGTGEETQYF
TRBJ1-1,TRBV19,TRBD1,.,TGTGCCAGTAGCTACAGGGGGCAGAACACTGAAGCTTTCTTT,CASSYRGQNTEAFF
TRBJ2-3,TRBV6-5,TRBD2,.,TGTGCCAGTAAGCGGGAGGGAAGGACAGATACGCAGTATTTT,CASKREGRTDTQYF
TRBJ1-1,TRBV11-2,.,.,TGTGCCAGCAGCCCATGGGGGGGTTCCGGCACTGAAGCTTTCTTT,CASSPWGGSGTEAFF
TRBJ2-1,TRBV7-7,TRBD2,few,TGTGCTAGCAGCCCCGGGACTAGCGTCTACAATGAGCAGTTCTTC,CASSPGTSVYNEQFF
TRBJ2-6,TRBV4-1,.,.,TGCGCCAGCAGCCAAGATCCGGTGTCCTCTTGGGCCAACGTCCTGACTTTC,CASSQDPVSSWANVLTF
TRBJ2-2,TRBV24-1,TRBD2,.,TGTGCCACCGGTAGCGGGAGAACCGGGGAGCTGTTTTTT,CATGSGRTGELFF
TRBJ1-1,TRBV19,TRBD1,.,TGTGCCAGTAAGACAGGGGCCACTGAAGCTTTCTTT,CASKTGATEAFF
TRBJ2-1,TRBV6-1,TRBD2,.,TGTGCCAGCAGTGAATGGAGCGGGGACTACAATGAGCAGTTCTTC,CASSEWSGDYNEQFF
TRBJ1-1,TRBV14,.,.,TGTGCCAGCAGCAAAGACGGGGTGAGGGCTTTCTTT,CASSKDGVRAFF
TRBJ1-1,TRBV20-1,.,.,TGCAGTGCTAGAAGGACAGTGCAGGCTTTCTTT,CSARRTVQAFF
TRBJ2-1,TRBV5-1,TRBD1,.,TGCGCCAGCAGCTTTCCCCGGGACAGGTGGCACAATGAGCAGTTCTTC,CASSFPRDRWHNEQFF
TRBJ1-5,TRBV4-2,.,once,TGTGCCAGCAGCCAAGAAGGGAGTCAGCCCCAGCATTTT,CASSQEGSQPQHF
TRBJ2-3,TRBV3-1/TRBV3-2,TRBD1,.,TGTGCCAGCAGCCATTTGACAGGGTCGGATACGCAGTATTTT,CASSHLTGSDTQYF
TRBJ2-3,TRBV5-1,.,.,TGCGCCAGCAGGCCTTCGGCGGGTAGGATTGTCGATACGCAGTATTTT,CASRPSAGRIVDTQYF
TRBJ2-7,TRBV6-2/TRBV6-3,.,.,TGTGCCAGCAGTTATGGCGGCTCCTACGAGCAGTACTTC,CASSYGGSYEQYF
TRBJ2-7,TRBV7-9,TRBD1,.,TGTGCCAGCAGCCCTACCGGGACAGGAACCTACGAGCAGTACTTC,CASSPTGTGTYEQYF
TRBJ2-7,TRBV3-1/TRBV3-2,TRBD2,.,TGTGCCAGCAGCCTTAGCGGGCGTGACTACGAGCAGTACTTC,CASSLSGRDYEQYF
TRBJ2-3,TRBV7-8,.,.,TGTGCCAGCAGCTTAGTTACAGGGGAGGGCACAGATACGCAGTATTTT,CASSLVTGEGTDTQYF